Following are 22 T cell receptor beta chains from one sample sequenced in a study of post-analysis software for immune sequencing data. Study-wide points: Compared with controls, patients had more of about 5 TRBV segments, including TRBV5-6, TRBV5-1 and TRBV20-1.

Their cognate antigens are unknown. Libraries were made from TCR beta cDNA, and they carried unique molecular identifiers. A single record per CDR3 protein comes from TCRdb applying MiXCR to the PCR reads. The sample includes roughly 580,000 distinct CDR3 sequences, about 40% of them seen just once. Sequenced material: blood. These TCRs come from a girl aged 10-17 years with multiple sclerosis.

Comment on this clonotype: The germline gene is not matched at one end of the junction; a read error may be the cause. This chain links TRBV10-3 with TRBJ2-7, with D possibly being TRBD2 (6 bases). Germline V gene lookup returns CDR1 ENHRY and CDR2 SYGVKD. This CDR3 contains 14 residues. The CDR3, as DNA: TGCGCCATCAGTGAGTCGGGGGAGTTCGTCGAGCAGTACTTC. Its protein is CAISESGEFVEQYF.

In its sample, this clonotype was seen many times. The chain recombines TRBV5-1 with TRBJ2-7; tentatively, D is TRBD1 (5 bases). The CDR3 runs to 14 residues. Trimming removed 0 bases from V and 2 bases from J, with 9 bases in between. Germline CDR1 is SGHRS and CDR2 is YFSETQ. CDR3 sequence: CASSLEVQAYEQYF. The CDR3 DNA sequence: TGCGCCAGCAGCTTGGAGGTACAGGCCTACGAGCAGTACTTC.

With regard to this clonotype: Mismatch with germline at one junction end may stem from a read error. V and J are TRBV7-3 and TRBJ1-1, with D uncertain. The V gene's germline CDR1 is SGHTA and CDR2 FQGTGA. This CDR3 is 13 amino acids long. The CDR3 DNA reads TGTGCCAGCGGCTTGGGCTTGAACACTGAAGCTTTCTTT. Amino acids: CASGLGLNTEAFF.

This rearrangement joins TRBV3-1 to TRBJ2-3, with TRBD2 matching 11 bases. The germline CDR1 and CDR2 sequences are LGHDT and YNNKEL (reference sequence). This CDR3 comprises 18 residues. After removal of 3 bases from V and 0 bases from J, the junction contained 8 bases not matched to a gene. CDR3: CASSHVSGTSGSTDTQYF. CDR3 nucleotide sequence: TGTGCCAGCAGCCACGTTTCCGGGACTAGCGGTAGCACAGATACGCAGTATTTT.

The gene calls are TRBV7-2 and TRBJ2-3; D possibly uses TRBD1 or TRBD2 (5 bases each). V dropped 1 base and J dropped 1 base, with 12 bases sitting between them. The CDR3 loop spans 16 amino acids. Looked up from germline, CDR1 is SGHTA and CDR2 is FQGNSA. CDR3 nucleotide sequence: TGTGCCAGCAGCTTAGAATGGGGGTCCGGCACAGATACGCAGTATTTT. This gives the protein CASSLEWGSGTDTQYF.

The gene calls are TRBV5-1 and TRBJ2-1; 12 bases line up with TRBD2. Unmatched junction bases numbered 13, after V lost 0 bases and J lost 9 bases. The germline V gene has CDR1 SGHRS and CDR2 YFSETQ. This CDR3 contains 18 residues. CDR3 residues: CASSLAPTSGRLLGEQFF. The CDR3 bases are TGCGCCAGCAGCTTGGCCCCGACTAGCGGGAGACTCTTGGGTGAGCAGTTCTTC.

This chain uses TRBV12-3 or TRBV12-4 with TRBJ1-1; D is uncertain. CDR3 length: 14 residues. The V and J ends lost 3 bases and 5 bases respectively, with 13 bases between them. CDR3 protein: CASSFALLATEAFF. DNA of the CDR3: TGTGCCAGCAGTTTTGCTTTACTCGCGACTGAAGCTTTCTTT.

The chain couples TRBV6-5 to TRBJ1-2, with 7 bases identical to TRBD1. CDR3 size: 13 residues. Per germline, CDR1 MNHEY and CDR2 SVGAGI. After removal of 6 bases from V and 4 bases from J, the junction contained 5 bases not matched to a gene. CDR3 in DNA: TGTGCCAGCAGCTCTCGGGACAGCTATGGCTACACCTTC. Residues: CASSSRDSYGYTF.

With respect to this clonotype: An end of the junction differs from the germline gene, which may be a read error. This chain links TRBV12-3 or TRBV12-4 with TRBJ1-2, with D unresolved. The CDR3 totals 14 residues. The CDR3 region has the DNA TGTGCCAGCAGCTTAGTTCACACTAACTATGGCTACACCTTC. Protein product: CASSLVHTNYGYTF.

CDR3 protein: CASSLTSTYNSPLHF. In nucleotides, the CDR3 is TGTGCCAGCAGCTTGACGTCCACCTATAATTCACCCCTCCACTTT. The chain has TRBV5-8 and TRBJ1-6; D gene unclear. The germline V gene encodes CDR1 SGHTS and CDR2 YDEGEE. V lost 1 base, J lost 2 bases, and 7 bases lay in between. The CDR3 is made up of 15 amino acids.

The chain carries TRBV6-2 or TRBV6-3 and TRBJ2-7, with a weak D call TRBD1 (5 bases). The CDR3 has 14 residues. The V end lost 7 bases, the J end lost 0 bases, and 13 bases lay between the germline ends. The germline gives CDR1 MNHEY, CDR2 SVGEGT. The CDR3 DNA reads TGTGCCAGCACTCAGGGCCTCTTCTCCTACGAGCAGTACTTC. Its translation: CASTQGLFSYEQYF.

The V call is TRBV20-1, the J call TRBJ2-3; 10 bases line up with TRBD2. The CDR3 is 13 amino acids. J was trimmed by 1 base and V by 5 bases; bases with no gene match: 0. Germline V lookup: CDR1 DFQATT, CDR2 SNEGSKA (reference sequence). CDR3: CSALAGGTDTQYF. CDR3 in DNA: TGCAGTGCTCTAGCGGGGGGCACAGATACGCAGTATTTT.

The chain recombines TRBV12-3 or TRBV12-4 with TRBJ2-3; D not resolved. This CDR3 is built from 16 residues. V was cut by 6 bases and J by 4 bases, with 20 bases left in between. CDR3 residues: CASSTLWAVGPDTQYF. CDR3 in DNA: TGTGCCAGCAGCACCTTGTGGGCGGTAGGTCCAGATACGCAGTATTTT.

This rearrangement joins TRBV5-1 to TRBJ2-3; no clear D gene. V lost 0 bases and J lost 0, with 8 bases in between. The CDR3 sequence is 15 residues long. Germline V gives CDR1 SGHRS, CDR2 YFSETQ. The CDR3 sequence is CASSLELPSTDTQYF. The CDR3 bases are TGCGCCAGCAGCTTGGAGCTGCCTAGCACAGATACGCAGTATTTT.

This clonotype was found a few times. The gene calls are TRBV24-1 and TRBJ2-1, with 9 bases aligning to TRBD2. The CDR3 loop spans 15 amino acids. CDR1 and CDR2 from the germline V gene are KGHDR and SFDVKD. With 2 bases clipped from V and 8 bases from J, the junction kept 6 bases outside the gene matches. For the CDR3, the DNA is TGTGCCACCAGTGATTCTCGCGGGGGGGTATATGAGCAGTTCTTC. This encodes CATSDSRGGVYEQFF.

In its sample, this clonotype was seen once. At one boundary the junction diverges from the germline segment, which might be a read error. This chain connects TRBV5-1 to TRBJ1-2; D is possibly TRBD1 (6 bases). The CDR3 sequence is 13 residues long. Germline V lookup: CDR1 SGHRS, CDR2 YFSETQ. Written as DNA, the CDR3 is TGCACCAGCAGCCCGGACAGACTCTATGGCTACACCTTC. It is translated as CTSSPDRLYGYTF.

The rearrangement links TRBV24-1 to TRBJ2-7, with 9 positions matching TRBD2. This CDR3 spans 16 amino acids. Germline CDR1 is KGHDR and CDR2 is SFDVKD. The trim removed 4 bases at V and 2 bases at J, leaving 8 bases unmatched. The CDR3 region has the DNA TGTGCCACCAGTGACACAAGACTAGCGGCCCCCTACGAGCAGTACTTC. Translating gives CATSDTRLAAPYEQYF.

This rearrangement joins TRBV13 to TRBJ2-7, with unresolved D. The V and J ends lost 1 base and 2 bases respectively, with 15 bases between them. Germline CDR1 is PRHDT and CDR2 is FYEKMQ (reference sequence). The CDR3 is 16 amino acids. For the CDR3, the DNA is TGTGCCAGCAGCTTAGAATATTTAGCCCAACCCTACGAGCAGTACTTC. Translating gives CASSLEYLAQPYEQYF.

CDR3 in amino acids: CASSYEGNQPQHF. CDR3 coding DNA: TGTGCCAGCAGTTATGAGGGAAATCAGCCCCAGCATTTT. V gene TRBV6-5 combines with J gene TRBJ1-5; the D is unclear. This CDR3 has 13 amino acids. The germline gives CDR1 MNHEY, CDR2 SVGAGI. Trimming took 3 bases from V and 4 from J, leaving 7 bases between them.

In its sample, this clonotype was seen a few times. The gene calls are TRBV24-1 and TRBJ2-7; D may match TRBD1 or TRBD2 (6 bases each). The assigned J gene may be wrong: the sequence end matches TRBJ2-5 better. Germline assignment: CDR1 KGHDR and CDR2 SFDVKD. The CDR3 consists of 15 residues. In DNA form, the CDR3 reads TGTGCCACCAGTGATTTATTGGGGGGCCGGGAGACCCAGTACTTC. Amino acids: CATSDLLGGRETQYF.

A few counts support this clonotype. The chain joins TRBV7-9 to TRBJ2-7, with TRBD1 identical over 7 bases. The CDR3 is 14 residues long. The junction had 8 bases not matched to a gene; V was cut back by 7 bases and J by 2 bases. Germline V gene sequence: CDR1 SEHNR, CDR2 FQNEAQ (reference sequence). The CDR3 reads CASTGDSRPYEQYF. CDR3 coding DNA: TGTGCCAGCACCGGGGACAGCAGACCCTACGAGCAGTACTTC.

This clonotype was seen a few times. The chain combines TRBV5-6 with TRBJ2-7; 7 positions agree with TRBD1. V shed 4 bases and J 2 bases; nucleotides not matched to a gene: 9. CDR1 SGHDT and CDR2 YYEEEE come from the germline V gene. The CDR3 runs 15 residues. Here the CDR3 reads CASSVGQSWTYEQYF. In DNA, the CDR3 is TGTGCCAGCAGCGTGGGACAGAGCTGGACCTACGAGCAGTACTTC.